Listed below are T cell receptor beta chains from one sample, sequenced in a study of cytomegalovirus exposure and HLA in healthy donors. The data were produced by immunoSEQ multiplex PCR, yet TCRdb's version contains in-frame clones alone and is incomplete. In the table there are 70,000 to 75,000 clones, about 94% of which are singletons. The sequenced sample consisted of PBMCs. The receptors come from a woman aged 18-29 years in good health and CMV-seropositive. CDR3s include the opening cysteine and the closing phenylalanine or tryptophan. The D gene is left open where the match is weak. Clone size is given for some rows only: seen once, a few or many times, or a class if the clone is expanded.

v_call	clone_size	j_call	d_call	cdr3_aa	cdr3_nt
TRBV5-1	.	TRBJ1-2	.	CASSLAIRSFENYGYTF	TGCGCCAGCAGCTTGGCCATCAGGTCCTTCGAGAACTATGGCTACACCTTC
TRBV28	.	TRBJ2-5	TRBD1	CASSPWDSAGRETQYF	TGTGCCAGCAGTCCCTGGGACAGTGCAGGGAGAGAGACCCAGTACTTC
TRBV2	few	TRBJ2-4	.	CASSVQGTKNIQYF	TGTGCCAGCAGTGTACAGGGTACCAAAAACATTCAGTACTTC
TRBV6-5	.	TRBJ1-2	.	CASSERANYGYTF	TGTGCCAGCAGCGAACGAGCTAACTATGGCTACACCTTC
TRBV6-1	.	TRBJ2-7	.	CASSDPGLGYEQYF	TGTGCCAGCAGTGACCCGGGATTGGGGTACGAGCAGTACTTC
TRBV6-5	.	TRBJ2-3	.	CASSLGTPKANTQYF	TGTGCCAGCAGCCTCGGGACTCCTAAGGCAAATACGCAGTATTTT
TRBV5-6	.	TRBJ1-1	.	CASSLVETANIEAFF	TGTGCCAGCAGCTTGGTTGAGACAGCGAATATTGAAGCTTTCTTT
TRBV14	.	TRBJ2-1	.	CASSQDVGAGSYNEQFF	TGTGCCAGCAGCCAAGACGTGGGGGCGGGCTCCTACAATGAGCAGTTCTTC
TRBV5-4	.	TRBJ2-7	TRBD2	CASSSARERSYEQYF	TGTGCCAGCAGTTCAGCGCGGGAGAGGTCCTACGAGCAGTACTTC
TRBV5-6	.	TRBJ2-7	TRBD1	CASSYDRGPGEQYF	TGTGCCAGCAGCTACGACAGGGGTCCGGGCGAGCAGTACTTC
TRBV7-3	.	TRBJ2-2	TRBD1	CASSLTGGNTGELFF	TGTGCCAGCAGCTTAACAGGGGGCAACACCGGGGAGCTGTTTTTT
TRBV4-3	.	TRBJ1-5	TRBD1	CASSQDRQGGQPQHF	TGCGCCAGCAGCCAAGACCGACAGGGAGGTCAGCCCCAGCATTTT
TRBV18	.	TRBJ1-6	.	CASSLNPQSSYNSPLHF	TGTGCCAGCTCATTGAACCCACAAAGCTCCTATAATTCACCCCTCCACTTT
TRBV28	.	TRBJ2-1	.	CASSFGRAYNEQFF	TGTGCCAGCAGTTTTGGGCGGGCCTACAATGAGCAGTTCTTC
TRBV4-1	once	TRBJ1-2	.	CASSQAAELNWGYTF	TGCGCCAGCAGCCAAGCGGCGGAACTAAATTGGGGCTACACCTTC
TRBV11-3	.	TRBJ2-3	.	CASSTRDSTDTQYF	TGTGCCAGCAGCACCCGGGACTCCACAGATACGCAGTATTTT
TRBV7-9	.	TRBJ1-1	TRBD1	CASSSGQGMTEAFF	TGTGCCAGCAGCTCGGGACAGGGGATGACTGAAGCTTTCTTT
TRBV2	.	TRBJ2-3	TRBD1	CASSEIGDRVSDTQYF	TGTGCCAGCAGTGAAATAGGGGACAGGGTTTCCGATACGCAGTATTTT
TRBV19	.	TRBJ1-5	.	CASSAGVIQPQHF	TGTGCCAGTAGTGCGGGGGTTATTCAGCCCCAGCATTTT
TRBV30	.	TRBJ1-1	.	CAWSVRGGLVTFF	TGTGCCTGGAGTGTACGGGGGGGCCTAGTTACTTTCTTT
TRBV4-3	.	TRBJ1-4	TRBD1	CASSQGMDRGNEKLFF	TGCGCCAGCAGCCAGGGAATGGACAGGGGTAATGAAAAACTGTTTTTT
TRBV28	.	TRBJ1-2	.	CASSLEDSYGYTF	TGTGCCAGCAGTTTGGAAGACTCCTATGGCTACACCTTC
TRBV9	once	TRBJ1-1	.	CASSVAPEDTEAFF	TGTGCCAGCAGCGTTGCTCCGGAGGACACTGAAGCTTTCTTT
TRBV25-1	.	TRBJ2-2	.	CASSGGVNTGELFF	TGTGCCAGCAGTGGCGGGGTGAACACCGGGGAGCTGTTTTTT
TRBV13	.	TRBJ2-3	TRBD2	CASSSTRAGGTDTQYF	TGTGCCAGCAGCTCCACCCGGGCGGGGGGCACAGATACGCAGTATTTT
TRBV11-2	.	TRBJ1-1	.	CASSSTDSPNTEAFF	TGTGCCAGCAGCTCAACCGACAGCCCGAACACTGAAGCTTTCTTT
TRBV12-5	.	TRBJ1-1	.	CASGLDLWRRKNTEAFF	TGTGCTAGTGGTTTGGACCTATGGAGGAGAAAGAACACTGAAGCTTTCTTT
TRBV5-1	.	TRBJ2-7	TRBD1	CASSLALGQVTYEQYF	TGCGCCAGCAGCTTGGCCTTGGGACAGGTGACCTACGAGCAGTACTTC